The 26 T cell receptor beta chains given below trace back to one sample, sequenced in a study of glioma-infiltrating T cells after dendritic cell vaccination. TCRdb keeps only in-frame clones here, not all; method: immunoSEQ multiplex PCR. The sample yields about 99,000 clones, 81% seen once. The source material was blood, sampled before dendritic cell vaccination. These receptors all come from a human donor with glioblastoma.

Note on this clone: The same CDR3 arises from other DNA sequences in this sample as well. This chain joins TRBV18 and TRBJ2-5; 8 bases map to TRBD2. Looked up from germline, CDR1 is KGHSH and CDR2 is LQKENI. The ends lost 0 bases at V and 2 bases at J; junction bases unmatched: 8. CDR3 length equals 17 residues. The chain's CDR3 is CASSPPWGGGPQETQYF. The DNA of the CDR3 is TGTGCCAGCTCACCACCCTGGGGCGGGGGGCCGCAAGAGACCCAGTACTTC.

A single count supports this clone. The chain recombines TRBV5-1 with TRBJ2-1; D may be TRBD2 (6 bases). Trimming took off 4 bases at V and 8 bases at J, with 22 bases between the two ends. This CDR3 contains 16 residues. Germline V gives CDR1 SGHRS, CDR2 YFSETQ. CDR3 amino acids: CASSDDTGTGNDEQFF. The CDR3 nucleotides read TGCGCCAGCAGCGATGATACCGGGACTGGGAATGATGAGCAGTTCTTC.

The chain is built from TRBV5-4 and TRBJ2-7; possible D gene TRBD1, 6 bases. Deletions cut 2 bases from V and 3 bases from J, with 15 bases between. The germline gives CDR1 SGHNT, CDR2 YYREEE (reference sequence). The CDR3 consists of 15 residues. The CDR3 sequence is CASSFKQGSGYEQYF. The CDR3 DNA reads TGTGCCAGCAGCTTTAAACAGGGTTCGGGCTACGAGCAGTACTTC.

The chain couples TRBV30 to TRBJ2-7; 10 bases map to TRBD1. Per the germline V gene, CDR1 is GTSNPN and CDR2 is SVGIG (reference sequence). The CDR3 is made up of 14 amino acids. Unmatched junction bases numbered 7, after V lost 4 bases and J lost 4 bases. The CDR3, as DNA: TGTGCCTGGACCCCGGGACAGGGGTATTACGAGCAGTACTTC. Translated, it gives CAWTPGQGYYEQYF. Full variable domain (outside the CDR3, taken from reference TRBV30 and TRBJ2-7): SQTIHQWPATLVQPVGSPLSLECTVEGTSNPNLYWYRQAAGRGLQLLFYSVGIGQISSEVPQNLSASRPQDRQFILSSKKLLLSDSGFYLCAWTPGQGYYEQYFGPGTRLTVT.

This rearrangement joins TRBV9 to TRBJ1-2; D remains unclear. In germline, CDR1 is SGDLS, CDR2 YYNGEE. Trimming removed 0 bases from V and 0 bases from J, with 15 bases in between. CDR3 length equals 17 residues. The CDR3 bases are TGTGCCAGCAGCGTAGGTTTAGGTCTAGCCTCTAACTATGGCTACACCTTC. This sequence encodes CASSVGLGLASNYGYTF.

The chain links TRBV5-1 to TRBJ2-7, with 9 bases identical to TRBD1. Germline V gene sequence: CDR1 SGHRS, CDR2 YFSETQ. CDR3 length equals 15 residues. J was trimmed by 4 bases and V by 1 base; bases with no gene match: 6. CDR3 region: CASSLWTGVQYEQYF. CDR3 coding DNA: TGCGCCAGCAGCTTGTGGACAGGGGTTCAATACGAGCAGTACTTC.

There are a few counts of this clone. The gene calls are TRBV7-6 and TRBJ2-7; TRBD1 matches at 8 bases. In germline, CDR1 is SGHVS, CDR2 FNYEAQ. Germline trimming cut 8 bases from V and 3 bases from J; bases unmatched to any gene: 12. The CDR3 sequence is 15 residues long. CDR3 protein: CASYSNNRGNYEQYF. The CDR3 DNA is TGTGCCAGCTACTCGAATAACAGGGGGAACTACGAGCAGTACTTC.

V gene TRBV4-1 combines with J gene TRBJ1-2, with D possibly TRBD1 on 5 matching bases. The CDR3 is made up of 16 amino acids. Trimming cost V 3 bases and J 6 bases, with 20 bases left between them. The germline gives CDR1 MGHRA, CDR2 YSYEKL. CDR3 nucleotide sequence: TGCGCCAGCAGCCACCCCCGGGCGGCAGGGCGAGATGGCTACACCTTC. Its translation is CASSHPRAAGRDGYTF.

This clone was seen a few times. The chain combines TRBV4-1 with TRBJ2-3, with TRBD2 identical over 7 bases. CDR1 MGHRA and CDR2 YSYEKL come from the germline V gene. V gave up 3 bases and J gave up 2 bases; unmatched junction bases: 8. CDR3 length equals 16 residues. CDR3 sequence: CASSHVPGGNTDTQYF. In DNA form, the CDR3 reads TGCGCCAGCAGCCACGTGCCCGGGGGGAACACAGATACGCAGTATTTT.

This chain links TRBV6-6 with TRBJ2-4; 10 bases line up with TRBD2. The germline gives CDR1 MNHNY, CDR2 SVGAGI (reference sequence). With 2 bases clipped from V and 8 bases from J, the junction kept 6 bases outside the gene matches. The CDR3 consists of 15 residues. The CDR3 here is CASSYGLAGVDIQYF. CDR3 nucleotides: TGTGCCAGCAGTTACGGGCTAGCGGGGGTAGACATTCAGTACTTC.

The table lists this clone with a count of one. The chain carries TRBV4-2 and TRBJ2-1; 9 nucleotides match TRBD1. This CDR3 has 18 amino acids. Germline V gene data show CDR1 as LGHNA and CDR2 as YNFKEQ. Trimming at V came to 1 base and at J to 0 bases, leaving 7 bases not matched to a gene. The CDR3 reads CASSQGGQGPNSYNEQFF. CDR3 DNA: TGTGCCAGCAGCCAAGGGGGACAGGGTCCCAACTCCTACAATGAGCAGTTCTTC.

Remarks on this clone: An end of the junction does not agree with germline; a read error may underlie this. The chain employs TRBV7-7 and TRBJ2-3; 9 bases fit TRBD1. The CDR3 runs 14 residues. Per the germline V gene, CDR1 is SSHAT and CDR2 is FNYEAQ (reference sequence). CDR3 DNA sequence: TGTGCTAGCAGCCGGACAGGGGTTAGGGATACGCAGTATTTT. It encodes CASSRTGVRDTQYF.

The CDR3 sequence: CASTEGEYGYTF. CDR3 DNA: TGTGCCAGCACAGAAGGGGAATATGGCTACACCTTC. The chain employs TRBV2 and TRBJ1-2, with D tentatively TRBD1 (5 bases). V lost 7 bases and J lost 5, with 11 bases in between. The V gene's germline CDR1 is SNHLY and CDR2 FYNNEI. The CDR3 length is 12 residues.

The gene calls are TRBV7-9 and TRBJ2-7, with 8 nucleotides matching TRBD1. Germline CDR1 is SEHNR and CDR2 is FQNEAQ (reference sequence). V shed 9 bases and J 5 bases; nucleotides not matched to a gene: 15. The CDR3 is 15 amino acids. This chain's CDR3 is CASMTSDRDGDEQYF. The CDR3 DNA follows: TGTGCCAGTATGACCTCGGACAGGGATGGAGACGAGCAGTACTTC.

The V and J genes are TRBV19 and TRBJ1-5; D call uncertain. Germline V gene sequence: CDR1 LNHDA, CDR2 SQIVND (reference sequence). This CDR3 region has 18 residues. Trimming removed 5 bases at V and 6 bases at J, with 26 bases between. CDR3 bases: TGTGCCAGTAGTGCCCTCCCTATGTTGAGCTCGTCAGGTCAGCCCCAGCATTTT. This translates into CASSALPMLSSSGQPQHF.

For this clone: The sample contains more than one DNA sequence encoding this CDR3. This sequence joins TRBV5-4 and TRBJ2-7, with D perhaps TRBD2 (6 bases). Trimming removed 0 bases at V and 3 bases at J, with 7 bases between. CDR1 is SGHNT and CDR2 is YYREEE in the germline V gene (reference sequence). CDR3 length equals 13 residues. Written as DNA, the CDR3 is TGTGCCAGCAGCTTGGGGAGGGACTACGAGCAGTACTTC. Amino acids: CASSLGRDYEQYF. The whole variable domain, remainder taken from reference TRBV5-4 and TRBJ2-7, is ETGVTQSPTHLIKTRGQQVTLRCSSQSGHNTVSWYQQALGQGPQFIFQYYREEENGRGNFPPRFSGLQFPNYSSELNVNALELDDSALYLCASSLGRDYEQYFGPGTRLTVT.

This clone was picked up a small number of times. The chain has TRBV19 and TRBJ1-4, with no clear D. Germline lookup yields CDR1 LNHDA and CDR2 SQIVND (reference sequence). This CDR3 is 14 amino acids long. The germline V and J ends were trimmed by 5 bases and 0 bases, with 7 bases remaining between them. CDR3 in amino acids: CASSEGATNEKLFF. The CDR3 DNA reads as TGTGCCAGTAGTGAGGGTGCAACTAATGAAAAACTGTTTTTT.

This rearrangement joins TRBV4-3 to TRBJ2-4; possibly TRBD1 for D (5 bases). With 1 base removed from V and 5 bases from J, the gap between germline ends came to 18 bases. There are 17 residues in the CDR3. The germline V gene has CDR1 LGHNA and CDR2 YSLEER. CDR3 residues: CASSQARVRITQNIQYF. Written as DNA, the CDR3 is TGCGCCAGCAGCCAAGCCAGGGTCCGAATAACTCAAAACATTCAGTACTTC.

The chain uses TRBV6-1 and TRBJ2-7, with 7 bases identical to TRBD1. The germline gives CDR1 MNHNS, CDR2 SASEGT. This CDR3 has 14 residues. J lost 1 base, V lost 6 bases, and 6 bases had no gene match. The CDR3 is CASRGQADSYEQYF. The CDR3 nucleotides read TGTGCCAGCAGAGGACAGGCCGATTCCTACGAGCAGTACTTC.

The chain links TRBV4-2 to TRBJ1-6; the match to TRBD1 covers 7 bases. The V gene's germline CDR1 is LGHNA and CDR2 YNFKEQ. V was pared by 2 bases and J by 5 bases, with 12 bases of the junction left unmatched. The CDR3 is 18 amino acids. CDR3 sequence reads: CASSQKDRAEGNNSPLHF. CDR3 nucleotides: TGTGCCAGCAGCCAAAAAGACAGGGCCGAGGGGAATAATTCACCCCTCCACTTT.

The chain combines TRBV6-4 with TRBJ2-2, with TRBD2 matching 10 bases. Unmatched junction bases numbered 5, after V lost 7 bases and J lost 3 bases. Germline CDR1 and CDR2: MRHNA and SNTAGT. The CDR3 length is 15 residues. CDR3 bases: TGTGCCAGCAAGGCTAGCGGGGGTCACACCGGGGAGCTGTTTTTT. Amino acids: CASKASGGHTGELFF.

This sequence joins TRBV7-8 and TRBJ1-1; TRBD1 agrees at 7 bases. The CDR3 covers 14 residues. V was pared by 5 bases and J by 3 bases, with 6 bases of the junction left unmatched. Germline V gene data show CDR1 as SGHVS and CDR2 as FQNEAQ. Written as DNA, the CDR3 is TGTGCCAGCAGCCTCAGAGACAGGGACACTGAAGCTTTCTTT. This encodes CASSLRDRDTEAFF.

The chain's CDR3 is CATGTGSIVSPLHF. The CDR3 DNA sequence: TGTGCCACTGGGACAGGGAGTATAGTATCACCCCTCCACTTT. The chain couples TRBV27 to TRBJ1-6; 9 positions match TRBD1. V dropped 10 bases and J dropped 10; count of bases not matched to a gene: 11. CDR3 length: 14 residues. Germline CDR1 is MNHEY and CDR2 is SMNVEV (reference sequence).

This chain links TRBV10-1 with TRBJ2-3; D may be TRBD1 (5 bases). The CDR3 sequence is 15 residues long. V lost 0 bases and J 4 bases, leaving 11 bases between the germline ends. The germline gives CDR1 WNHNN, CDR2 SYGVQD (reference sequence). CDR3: CASSESGVGPDTQYF. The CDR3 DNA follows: TGCGCCAGCAGTGAGTCAGGGGTCGGGCCAGATACGCAGTATTTT.

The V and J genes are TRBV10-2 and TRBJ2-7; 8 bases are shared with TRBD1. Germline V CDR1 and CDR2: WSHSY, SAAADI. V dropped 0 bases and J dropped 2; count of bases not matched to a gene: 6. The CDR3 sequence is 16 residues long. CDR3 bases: TGCGCCAGCAGTGAGTCTCTGGGACAGGTCGCCTACGAGCAGTACTTC. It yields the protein CASSESLGQVAYEQYF.

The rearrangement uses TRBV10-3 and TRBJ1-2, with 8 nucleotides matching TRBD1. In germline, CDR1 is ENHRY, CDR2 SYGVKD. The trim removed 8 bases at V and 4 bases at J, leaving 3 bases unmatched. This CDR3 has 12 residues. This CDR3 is CAIGQGGYGYTF. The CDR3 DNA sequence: TGTGCCATCGGACAGGGCGGCTATGGCTACACCTTC.